The clone carrying this TCR beta chain was seen at least ten times. Its target is not known. CDR3 length: 14 amino acids. Trimming took off 0 bases at V and 4 bases at J, with 10 bases between the two ends. Germline CDR1 and CDR2: SGDLS and YYNGEE. This entry comes from a study of regulatory T cells in long-lasting Graves disease. The sample's time point: newly diagnosed GD, antithyroid drugs for less than 3 months. Scientists built the TCR library using RNA that was extracted from PBMCs. Broader study findings: For persistent Graves' patients, TCR diversity was lower than for newly diagnosed ones. Thyroid tissue went unstudied; only peripheral blood was examined.

Building the TCR beta libraries relied on iRepertoire HTBI primers, and CDR3 regions underwent Arm-PCR. TCRdb re-called the multiplex PCR reads through MiXCR, storing one row per CDR3 protein. The sample has hundreds of thousands of distinct CDR3 sequences, around 11% seen once. This sample was also put to use in a study of T cells in Graves' hyperthyroidism and ophthalmopathy. That source notes: In patients aged 18 to 65, hyperthyroidism was newly diagnosed, with duration under 2 months. Within blood appeared most thyroid clonotypes that had expanded above 0.001.

The receptor's source is a woman aged 25 to 45 with Graves disease. This specimen was peripheral blood mononuclear cells (PBMCs), taken at new diagnosis, from a patient treated with antithyroid drugs. The rearrangement joins TRBV9 to TRBJ1-1; possibly TRBD1 for D (5 bases). The CDR3 protein is CASSVGQSFTEAFF. The CDR3 region has the DNA TGTGCCAGCAGCGTAGGACAGAGTTTCACTGAAGCTTTCTTT.